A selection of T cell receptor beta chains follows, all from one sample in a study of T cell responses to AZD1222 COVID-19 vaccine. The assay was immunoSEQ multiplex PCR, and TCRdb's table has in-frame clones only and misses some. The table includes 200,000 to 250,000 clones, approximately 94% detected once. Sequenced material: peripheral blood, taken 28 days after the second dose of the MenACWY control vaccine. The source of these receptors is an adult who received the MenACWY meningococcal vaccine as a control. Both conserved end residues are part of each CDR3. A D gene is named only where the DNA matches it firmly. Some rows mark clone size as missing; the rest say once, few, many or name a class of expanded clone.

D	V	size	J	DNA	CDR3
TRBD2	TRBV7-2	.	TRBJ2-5	TGTGCCAGCAGCTTAGGCGGGGGGAAAGAAGAGACCCAGTACTTC	CASSLGGGKEETQYF
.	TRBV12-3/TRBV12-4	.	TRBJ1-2	TGTGCCAGCAGTTTAAGGCAGGGTGGGGGCTACACCTTC	CASSLRQGGGYTF
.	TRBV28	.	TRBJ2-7	TGTGCCAGCAGTTTTGGCTACGAGCAGTACTTC	CASSFGYEQYF
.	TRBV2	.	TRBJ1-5	TGTGCCAGCAGTGATCGGGGGTATAGCAATCAGCCCCAGCATTTT	CASSDRGYSNQPQHF
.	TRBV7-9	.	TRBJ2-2	TGTGCCAGCAGCCAGGGGGCTAGCGGTGCGAACACCGGGGAGCTGTTTTTT	CASSQGASGANTGELFF
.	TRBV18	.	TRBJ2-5	TGTGCCAGCTCAGACCAAGAGACCCAGTACTTC	CASSDQETQYF
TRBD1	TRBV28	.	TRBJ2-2	TGTGCCAGCAGTTCGACAGGGGCCACGAACACCGGGGAGCTGTTTTTT	CASSSTGATNTGELFF
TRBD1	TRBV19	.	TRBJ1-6	TGTGCCAGTAGTCCGGACAGGTTGGCCTATAATTCACCCCTCCACTTT	CASSPDRLAYNSPLHF
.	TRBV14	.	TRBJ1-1	TGTGCCAGCAGCCCTGAGCTGGTACCGAACACTGAAGCTTTCTTT	CASSPELVPNTEAFF
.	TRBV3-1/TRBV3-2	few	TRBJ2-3	TGTGCCAGCAGCCCTATGACTCTTAGCACAGATACGCAGTATTTT	CASSPMTLSTDTQYF
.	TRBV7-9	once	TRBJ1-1	TGTGCCAGCAGCGAGCGGACAAGGACTGAAGCTTTCTTT	CASSERTRTEAFF
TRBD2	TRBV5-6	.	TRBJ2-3	TGTGCCAGCAGCTTGCGACTAGCGGGAGTCACAGATACGCAGTATTTT	CASSLRLAGVTDTQYF
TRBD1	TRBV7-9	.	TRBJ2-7	TGTGCCAGCAGCTTATCAACAGGGGGCCACGAGCAGTACTTC	CASSLSTGGHEQYF
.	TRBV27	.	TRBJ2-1	TGTGCCAGCAGTTTATATCTTGGGGGCTACAATGAGCAGTTCTTC	CASSLYLGGYNEQFF
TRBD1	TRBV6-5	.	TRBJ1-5	TGTGCCATCGAACCGGGACAGGGAAGCAATCAGCCCCAGCATTTT	CAIEPGQGSNQPQHF
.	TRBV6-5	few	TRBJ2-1	TGTGCCAGCAGCCGGGGGCTCTACAATGAGCAGTTCTTC	CASSRGLYNEQFF
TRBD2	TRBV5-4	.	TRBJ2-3	TGTGCCAGCAGCTTAGCGGGGCGATCCACAGATACGCAGTATTTT	CASSLAGRSTDTQYF
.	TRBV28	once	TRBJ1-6	TGTGCCAGCAGTTTTTTTATGGGGGATTCACCCCTCCACTTT	CASSFFMGDSPLHF
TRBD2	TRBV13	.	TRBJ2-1	TGTGCCAGCAGCTTAAGGTCTACTAGCGGGATCTCCTACAATGAGCAGTTCTTC	CASSLRSTSGISYNEQFF
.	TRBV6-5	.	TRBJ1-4	TGTGCCAGCAGTTATAGTCAGGTTAATGAAAAACTGTTTTTT	CASSYSQVNEKLFF
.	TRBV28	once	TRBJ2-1	TGTGCCAGCAGGGATGGGTACAATGAGCAGTTCTTC	CASRDGYNEQFF
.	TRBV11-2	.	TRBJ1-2	TGTGCCAGCAGCTTAGACCCACCTAACTATGGCTACACCTTC	CASSLDPPNYGYTF
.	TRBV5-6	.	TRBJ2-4	TGTGCCAGCAGCTTGGCGGGTTGGGGGCAATCAAACATTCAGTACTTC	CASSLAGWGQSNIQYF
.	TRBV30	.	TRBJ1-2	TGTGCCTGGAGCAGCGGGGGGGGTCGGAACTATGGCTACACCTTC	CAWSSGGGRNYGYTF
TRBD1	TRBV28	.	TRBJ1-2	TGTGCCAGCAGAAACCCGACAGGGGACTATGGCTACACCTTC	CASRNPTGDYGYTF
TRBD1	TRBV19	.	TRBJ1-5	TGTGCCAGTAGTATAGTCGAGACAGGGTATAATCAGCCCCAGCATTTT	CASSIVETGYNQPQHF
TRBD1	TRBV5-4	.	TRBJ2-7	TGTGCCAGCAGCAGAACAGGGGATGTGTACGAGCAGTACTTC	CASSRTGDVYEQYF
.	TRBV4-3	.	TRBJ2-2	TGCGCCAGCAGCCAAGATAGGGGGACCGGGGAGCTGTTTTTT	CASSQDRGTGELFF
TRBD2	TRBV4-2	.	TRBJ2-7	TGTGCCAGCAGCCAAGAGACTAGCGGGCCCTACGAGCAGTACTTC	CASSQETSGPYEQYF
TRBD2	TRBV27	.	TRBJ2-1	TGTGCCAGCAGTTTCGATTACGGGCTAGCGGGGAGCTATCGCTTCAATGAGCAGTTCTTC	CASSFDYGLAGSYRFNEQFF
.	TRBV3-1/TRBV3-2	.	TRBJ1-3	TGTGCCAGCAGCCAAGATGGGTTGGGGGAAGGAGGTAACACCATATATTTT	CASSQDGLGEGGNTIYF
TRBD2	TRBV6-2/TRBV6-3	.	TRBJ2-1	TGTGCCAGCAGTCTAGCGGGGGTTGGTGAGCAGTTCTTC	CASSLAGVGEQFF
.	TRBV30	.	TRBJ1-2	TGTGCCTGGAGTGTGACAGGAAAGGGCTACACCTTC	CAWSVTGKGYTF
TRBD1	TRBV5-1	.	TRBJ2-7	TGCGCCAGCAGCTTGACAGGGGAAAAAACCTACGAGCAGTACTTC	CASSLTGEKTYEQYF
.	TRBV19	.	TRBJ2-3	TGTGCCAGTAGTATTTCGCGGTCTTCAGATACGCAGTATTTT	CASSISRSSDTQYF
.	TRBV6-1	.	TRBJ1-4	TGTGCCAGCAGTGAAGCAGGGGGAATAAAGGAAAAACTGTTTTTT	CASSEAGGIKEKLFF
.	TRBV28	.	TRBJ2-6	TGTGCCAGCAGAACCCCAGGGACGAGGACTGGGGCCAACGTCCTGACTTTC	CASRTPGTRTGANVLTF
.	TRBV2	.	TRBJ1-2	TGTGCCAGCAGGGGTCGACAGTTTAACTATGGCTACACCTTC	CASRGRQFNYGYTF
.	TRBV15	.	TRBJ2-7	TGTGCCACCAGCAGAGATAGGTCTTCCTCCTACGAGCAGTACTTC	CATSRDRSSSYEQYF
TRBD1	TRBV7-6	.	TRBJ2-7	TGTGCCAGCAGCTTAGCGGACAGGGGCTACGAGCAGTACTTC	CASSLADRGYEQYF
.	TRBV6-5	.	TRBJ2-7	TGTGCCAGCAGACACCGACAGGTTGGTCTGTATGAGCAGTACTTC	CASRHRQVGLYEQYF
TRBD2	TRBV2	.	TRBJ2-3	TGTGCCAGCAGGAGGTCAGGGCGGGGGACGGCAGATACGCAGTATTTT	CASRRSGRGTADTQYF
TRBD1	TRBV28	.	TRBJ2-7	TGTGCCAGCAGTTCATCCGGGACAGGGGACTACTACGAGCAGTACTTC	CASSSSGTGDYYEQYF
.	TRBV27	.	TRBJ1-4	TGTGCCACAAAGAGCAGCGTAGATAATGAAAAACTGTTTTTT	CATKSSVDNEKLFF
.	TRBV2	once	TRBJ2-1	TGTGCCAGCACCCTCCTTAAAACAGACAATGAGCAGTTCTTC	CASTLLKTDNEQFF
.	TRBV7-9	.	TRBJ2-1	TGTGCCAGCAGCTTAGGGTGGGCAGGAAGCTCCTACAATGAGCAGTTCTTC	CASSLGWAGSSYNEQFF
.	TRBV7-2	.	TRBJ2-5	TGTGCCAGCAGCCCATCAGACATGGAGACCCAGTACTTC	CASSPSDMETQYF
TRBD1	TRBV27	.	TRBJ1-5	TGTGCCAGCAGCCGGGACAGGGACAGGCAGCCCCAGCATTTT	CASSRDRDRQPQHF
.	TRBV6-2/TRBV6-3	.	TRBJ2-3	TGTGCCAGCAGTTACCTGGGATCGGATACGCAGTATTTT	CASSYLGSDTQYF
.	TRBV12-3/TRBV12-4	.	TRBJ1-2	TGTGCCAGCAGTTTAGGGGGCCCACAGGGCTACACCTTC	CASSLGGPQGYTF
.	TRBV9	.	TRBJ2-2	TGTGCCAGCAGCGTAATACAGGGCACCGGGGAGCTGTTTTTT	CASSVIQGTGELFF
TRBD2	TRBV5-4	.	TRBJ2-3	TGTGCCAGCAGCCCCGAGACTAGCTCAGATACGCAGTATTTT	CASSPETSSDTQYF
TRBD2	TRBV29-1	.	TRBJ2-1	TGCAGCGTTGAAGGGGGATTAGCGGGAGTCAGTGAGCAGTTCTTC	CSVEGGLAGVSEQFF